The rows below give T cell receptor beta chains drawn from one sample of a study of blood T cell repertoires in COVID-19. This table comes from immunoSEQ multiplex PCR, and its TCRdb copy is limited to in-frame clones, with some not included. The sample includes more than 300,000 clones, around nine tenths of them seen just once. Sequencing was carried out using peripheral blood. The receptors were gathered from a woman in her twenties or thirties with COVID-19, enrolled during active disease. Both conserved end residues are part of each CDR3. The D gene is left open where the match is weak. Clone size, where shown, is once, few, many, or a class for clones that have expanded.

V gene	clone size	D gene	J gene	CDR3 DNA	CDR3 protein
TRBV7-9	-	-	TRBJ1-2	TGTGCCAGCAGCTCGCCCAGGGGCGGTAACTATGGCTACACCTTC	CASSSPRGGNYGYTF
TRBV19	-	TRBD1	TRBJ1-6	TGTGCCAGTAGCGGCAGGGGGCGTTTGAATTCACCCCTCCACTTT	CASSGRGRLNSPLHF
TRBV7-2	-	TRBD2	TRBJ2-5	TGTGCCAGCAGGGATGGGACTAGCGGCCGACCGACGGAAGAGACCCAGTACTTC	CASRDGTSGRPTEETQYF
TRBV6-5	-	TRBD1	TRBJ1-1	TGTGCCAGCAGTTCGGGACAGTCAAAAGCTTTCTTT	CASSSGQSKAFF
TRBV10-3	few	TRBD1	TRBJ1-2	TGTGCCATCAAAGACAGGGGGCAAGGCTACACCTTC	CAIKDRGQGYTF
TRBV9	many	-	TRBJ1-2	TGTGCCAGCAGCGTTTCCCCAGCGGGAGGCTACACCTTC	CASSVSPAGGYTF
TRBV5-1	-	TRBD1	TRBJ1-1	TGCGCCAGCAGCTCGGGACAGGGCTACACTGAAGCTTTCTTT	CASSSGQGYTEAFF
TRBV5-1	once	TRBD2	TRBJ2-7	TGCGCCAGCAGCTTGGGGACTAGCGGGGGCAACGAGCAGTACTTC	CASSLGTSGGNEQYF
TRBV7-8	-	-	TRBJ1-4	TGTGCCAGCAGCCCCTTCGGTCCGAATGAAAAACTGTTTTTT	CASSPFGPNEKLFF
TRBV2	-	-	TRBJ1-1	TGTGCCAGCAATACAGGGATGAACACTGAAGCTTTCTTT	CASNTGMNTEAFF
TRBV2	-	TRBD1	TRBJ1-6	TGTGCCAGCAGTGAAGGGACAGGGTTTAATTCACCCCTCCACTTT	CASSEGTGFNSPLHF
TRBV18	few	-	TRBJ1-4	TGTGCCAGCTCAGCAGGGGATGGTGAAAAACTGTTTTTT	CASSAGDGEKLFF
TRBV4-3	once	-	TRBJ1-6	TGCGCCAGCAGCCAAGGGGGCGGGGTTATGGCTTCACCCCTCCACTTT	CASSQGGGVMASPLHF
TRBV29-1	-	TRBD2	TRBJ2-5	TGCAGCGCCTTCGGGGGGGCCGTGGAGACCCAGTACTTC	CSAFGGAVETQYF
TRBV4-2	-	-	TRBJ2-7	TGTGCCAGCAGCCAGGAGGTCAGACAGGACTACGAGCAGTACTTC	CASSQEVRQDYEQYF
TRBV19	-	-	TRBJ1-2	TGTGCCAGTAGTATTAAGAAGACAGATGGCTACACCTTC	CASSIKKTDGYTF
TRBV7-9	-	-	TRBJ1-6	TGTGTCACGTCCCGGGGAACCGCGAATTCACCCCTCCACTTT	CVTSRGTANSPLHF
TRBV20-1	-	-	TRBJ1-1	TGCAGTGCTAGTAAGGACAGTCAAACTGAAGCTTTCTTT	CSASKDSQTEAFF
TRBV3-1/TRBV3-2	-	-	TRBJ1-6	TGTGCCAGCAGCCCAGGAAACTCAGGTTCCCTCCACTTT	CASSPGNSGSLHF
TRBV6-1	-	-	TRBJ2-2	TGTGCCAGCAGTGAGTTGGAGGGAGACACCGGGGAGCTGTTTTTT	CASSELEGDTGELFF
TRBV6-2/TRBV6-3	few	-	TRBJ1-1	TGTGCCAGCAGTTATACCTTAGTGACTGAAGCTTTCTTT	CASSYTLVTEAFF
TRBV7-9	-	TRBD2	TRBJ2-1	TGTGCCAGCCGCGGACTAGCGGGGGGGTACAATGAGCAGTTCTTC	CASRGLAGGYNEQFF
TRBV5-1	-	-	TRBJ2-1	TGCGCCAGCAGCTTGGGACAGAGGTACAATGAGCAGTTCTTC	CASSLGQRYNEQFF
TRBV7-2	-	-	TRBJ2-7	TGTGCCAGCAGTTCCCTGAGCTACGAGCAGTACTTC	CASSSLSYEQYF
TRBV28	-	-	TRBJ2-2	TGTGCCAGCAAACTGGGACATTCCACCGGGGAGCTGTTTTTT	CASKLGHSTGELFF
TRBV7-9	-	-	TRBJ1-2	TGTGCCAGCAGCTTGGAGTGGCCGGGCTATGGCTACACCTTC	CASSLEWPGYGYTF
TRBV30	-	-	TRBJ2-7	TGTGCCTGGAACCCTCAGGCCTTCGAGGAGCAGTACTTC	CAWNPQAFEEQYF
TRBV7-9	once	-	TRBJ2-2	TGTGCCAGCAGCCAGCCGGGTGGGGAGCTGTTTTTT	CASSQPGGELFF
TRBV7-2	once	-	TRBJ2-5	TGTGCCAGCAGCCCCCGACTAACTCAAGAGACCCAGTACTTC	CASSPRLTQETQYF